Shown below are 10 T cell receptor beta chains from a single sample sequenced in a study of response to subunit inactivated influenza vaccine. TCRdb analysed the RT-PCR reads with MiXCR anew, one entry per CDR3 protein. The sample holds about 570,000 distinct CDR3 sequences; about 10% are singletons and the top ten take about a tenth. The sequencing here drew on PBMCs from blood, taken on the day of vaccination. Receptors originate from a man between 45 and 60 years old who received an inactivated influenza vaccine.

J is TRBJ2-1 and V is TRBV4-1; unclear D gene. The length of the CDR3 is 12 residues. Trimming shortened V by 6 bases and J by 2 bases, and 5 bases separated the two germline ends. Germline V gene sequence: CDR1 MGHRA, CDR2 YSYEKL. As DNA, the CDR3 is TGCGCCAGCAGTAGTACCTACAATGAGCAGTTCTTC. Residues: CASSSTYNEQFF.

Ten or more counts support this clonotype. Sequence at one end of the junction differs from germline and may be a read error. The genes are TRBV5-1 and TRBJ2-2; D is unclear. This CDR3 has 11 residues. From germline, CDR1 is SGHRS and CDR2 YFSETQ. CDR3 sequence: CASSITGELFF. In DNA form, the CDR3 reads TGTGCCAGTAGCATAACCGGGGAGCTGTTTTTT.

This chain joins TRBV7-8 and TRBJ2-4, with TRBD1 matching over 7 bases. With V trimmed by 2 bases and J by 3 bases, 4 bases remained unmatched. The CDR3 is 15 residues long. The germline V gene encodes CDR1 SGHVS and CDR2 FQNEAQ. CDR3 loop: CASSLTWDSKNIQYF. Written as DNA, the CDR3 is TGTGCCAGCAGCTTAACTTGGGACAGCAAAAACATTCAGTACTTC.

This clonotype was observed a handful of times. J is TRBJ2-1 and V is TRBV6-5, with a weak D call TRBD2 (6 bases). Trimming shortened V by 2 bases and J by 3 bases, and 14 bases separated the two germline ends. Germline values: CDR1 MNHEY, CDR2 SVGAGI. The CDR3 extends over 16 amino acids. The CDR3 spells CASSYTPGDLYNEQFF. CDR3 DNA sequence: TGTGCCAGCAGTTACACCCCGGGGGACCTCTACAATGAGCAGTTCTTC.

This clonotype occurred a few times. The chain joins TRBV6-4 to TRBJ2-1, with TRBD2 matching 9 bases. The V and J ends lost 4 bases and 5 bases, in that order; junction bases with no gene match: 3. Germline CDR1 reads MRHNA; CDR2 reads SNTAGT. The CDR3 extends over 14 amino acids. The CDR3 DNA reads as TGTGCCAGCAGTGGTAGCGGGGGCAACAATGAGCAGTTCTTC. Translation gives CASSGSGGNNEQFF.

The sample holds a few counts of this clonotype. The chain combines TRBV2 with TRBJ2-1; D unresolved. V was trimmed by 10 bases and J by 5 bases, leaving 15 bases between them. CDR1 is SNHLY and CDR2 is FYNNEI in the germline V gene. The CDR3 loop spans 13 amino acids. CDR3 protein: CANHRLRNNEQFF. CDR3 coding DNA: TGTGCCAACCACCGGCTCCGGAACAATGAGCAGTTCTTC. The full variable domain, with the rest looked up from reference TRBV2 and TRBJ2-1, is EPEVTQTPSHQVTQMGQEVILRCVPISNHLYFYWYRQILGQKVEFLVSFYNNEISEKSEIFDDQFSVERPDGSNFTLKIRSTKLEDSAMYFCANHRLRNNEQFFGPGTRLTVL.

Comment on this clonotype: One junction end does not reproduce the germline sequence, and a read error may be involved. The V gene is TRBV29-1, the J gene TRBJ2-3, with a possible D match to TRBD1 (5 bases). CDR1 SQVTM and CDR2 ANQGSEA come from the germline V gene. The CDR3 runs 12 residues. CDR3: CSVVQGTDTLYF. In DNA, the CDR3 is TGCAGCGTTGTGCAGGGAACAGATACGCTGTATTTT.

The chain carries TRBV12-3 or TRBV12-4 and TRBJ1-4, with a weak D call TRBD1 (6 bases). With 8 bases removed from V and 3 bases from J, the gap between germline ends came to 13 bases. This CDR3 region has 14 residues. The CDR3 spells CASDNGTSNEKLFF. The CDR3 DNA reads TGTGCCAGCGATAATGGGACATCTAATGAAAAACTGTTTTTT.

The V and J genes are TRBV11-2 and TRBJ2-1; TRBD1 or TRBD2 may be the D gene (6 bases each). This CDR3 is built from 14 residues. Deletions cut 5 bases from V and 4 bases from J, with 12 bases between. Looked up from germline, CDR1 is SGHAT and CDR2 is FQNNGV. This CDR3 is CASSDGGAYNEQFF. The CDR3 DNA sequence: TGTGCCAGCAGCGACGGGGGCGCATACAATGAGCAGTTCTTC. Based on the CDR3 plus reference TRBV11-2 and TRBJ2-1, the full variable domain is EAGVAQSPRYKIIEKRQSVAFWCNPISGHATLYWYQQILGQGPKLLIQFQNNGVVDDSQLPKDRFSAERLKGVDSTLKIQPAKLEDSAVYLCASSDGGAYNEQFFGPGTRLTVL.

The DNA for the CDR3 is TGTGCCATCAGTGCTAGCGGGAGGGACTCCTACAATGAGCAGTTCTTC. Translating gives CAISASGRDSYNEQFF. The V and J genes are TRBV10-3 and TRBJ2-1; TRBD2 aligns across 12 bases. The V segment lost 4 bases and the J segment 0 bases; nucleotides outside the gene matches: 1. The CDR3 sequence is 16 residues long. Germline V lookup: CDR1 ENHRY, CDR2 SYGVKD.